These 17 T cell receptor beta chains came from one sample sequenced in a study of blood T cells in healthy people across ages. Together with a sample-barcoded 5' primer, a J-beta primer mix was included in a second PCR lasting about 7 to 11 cycles. Using its own MiXCR run on the 5' RACE reads, TCRdb lists one record per CDR3 protein. The profile shows 540,000 or so distinct CDR3 sequences, around 24% of them singletons. A further study also used this sample, focusing on T cells of mothers and their children.

Sequencing was done on a sample of blood. Receptor source: a boy younger than 18 in good health.

The rearrangement joins TRBV3-1 to TRBJ2-5, with TRBD1 matching 8 bases. Unmatched junction bases numbered 2, after V lost 0 bases and J lost 2 bases. This CDR3 has 15 amino acids. Germline lookup yields CDR1 LGHDT and CDR2 YNNKEL (reference sequence). The DNA of the CDR3 is TGTGCCAGCAGCCAAGAAGGGACAGGTCAAGAGACCCAGTACTTC. Protein sequence: CASSQEGTGQETQYF.

This chain links TRBV20-1 with TRBJ2-7; D possibly corresponds to TRBD2 (5 bases). The CDR3 totals 13 residues. CDR1 DFQATT and CDR2 SNEGSKA come from the germline V gene (reference sequence). V lost 5 bases to trimming and J lost 1 base, with 12 bases between them. In DNA, the CDR3 is TGCAGTGCTGAGGGAAGACCATCCTACGAGCAGTACTTC. Its protein is CSAEGRPSYEQYF.

This clonotype has only a few counts. V is TRBV7-9 and J is TRBJ2-2; no firm D call. Germline CDR1 is SEHNR and CDR2 is FQNEAQ (reference sequence). V lost 6 bases and J 5 bases, leaving 7 bases between the germline ends. CDR3 length equals 12 residues. The CDR3 loop reads CASSFLTGELFF. The CDR3 DNA follows: TGTGCCAGCAGTTTCTTGACCGGGGAGCTGTTTTTT.

The chain combines TRBV6-2 or TRBV6-3 with TRBJ1-2; no definite D call. Between the trimmed V and J ends, which lost 6 bases and 6 bases, there was a span of 14 bases. Germline CDR1 MNHEY, CDR2 SVGEGT. This CDR3 has 13 amino acids. CDR3 DNA: TGTGCCAGCAGGGCGCCGGGAATAGATGGCTACACCTTC. This gives the protein CASRAPGIDGYTF.

This clonotype was counted a few times. V is TRBV27 and J is TRBJ2-1; 8 nucleotides line up with TRBD1. The junction had 7 bases not matched to a gene; V was cut back by 4 bases and J by 2 bases. This CDR3 is 16 amino acids long. CDR1 and CDR2 from the germline V gene are MNHEY and SMNVEV (reference sequence). CDR3 in amino acids: CASSSRGLRTYNEQFF. The CDR3 DNA reads as TGTGCCAGCAGTTCCAGGGGGCTAAGGACCTACAATGAGCAGTTCTTC.

This clonotype was detected once. The chain is built from TRBV13 and TRBJ2-1, with TRBD2 as a possible D gene (5 bases). This CDR3 is built from 13 residues. The V and J ends lost 3 bases and 5 bases respectively, with 8 bases between them. Germline CDR1 PRHDT, CDR2 FYEKMQ (reference sequence). The CDR3: CASSFERDNEQFF. The CDR3 bases are TGTGCCAGCAGCTTCGAGAGGGACAATGAGCAGTTCTTC.

The sample holds a few counts of this clonotype. The V and J genes are TRBV7-9 and TRBJ2-2; D is unclear. The CDR3 length is 14 residues. Germline lookup yields CDR1 SEHNR and CDR2 FQNEAQ (reference sequence). V was clipped by 6 bases and J by 7 bases, with 15 bases between them. DNA of the CDR3: TGTGCCAGCAGTCTATATCTTGGTATCGGGGAGCTGTTTTTT. Translation gives CASSLYLGIGELFF.

The V call is TRBV6-5, the J call TRBJ1-1, with D unclear. The V gene lost 2 bases and the J gene lost 4 bases, with 8 bases spanning the gap. The germline CDR1 and CDR2 sequences are MNHEY and SVGAGI. The CDR3 sequence is 13 residues long. CDR3 residues: CASSYGLGTEAFF. Here the CDR3 DNA reads TGTGCCAGCAGTTACGGGTTGGGCACTGAAGCTTTCTTT.

This chain connects TRBV3-1 to TRBJ1-6, with D unresolved. From germline, CDR1 is LGHDT and CDR2 YNNKEL (reference sequence). There are 15 residues in the CDR3. V was shortened by 0 bases and J by 9 bases, with 12 bases between the two germline ends. CDR3 in amino acids: CASSQEGAAGSPLHF. Here the CDR3 DNA reads TGTGCCAGCAGCCAAGAAGGTGCCGCGGGTTCACCCCTCCACTTT.

The table lists this clonotype with many counts. The V and J genes are TRBV6-6 and TRBJ2-7; D possibly uses TRBD1 or TRBD2 (6 bases each). Trimming pared 2 bases from V and 3 bases from J, leaving 11 bases between. From germline, CDR1 is MNHNY and CDR2 SVGAGI (reference sequence). The CDR3 covers 14 residues. The CDR3 loop reads CASSYRGQSYEQYF. Written as DNA, the CDR3 is TGTGCCAGCAGTTACCGGGGGCAGAGCTACGAGCAGTACTTC.

This clonotype was counted at least ten times. The chain combines TRBV2 with TRBJ2-1; 11 positions agree with TRBD1. The junction had 5 bases not matched to a gene; V was cut back by 6 bases and J by 7 bases. The CDR3 contains 14 residues. Germline CDR1 SNHLY, CDR2 FYNNEI. The CDR3 spells CASRGQGVYNEQFF. DNA for the CDR3: TGTGCCAGCAGGGGACAGGGGGTGTATAATGAGCAGTTCTTC.

This clonotype was seen at least ten times. This chain joins TRBV6-2 or TRBV6-3 and TRBJ2-6; tentative D call: TRBD1 (6 bases). Germline CDR1 is MNHEY and CDR2 is SVGEGT. Trimming left V 7 bases short and J 2 bases short, with 6 bases between. The CDR3 extends over 13 amino acids. The CDR3 sequence: CASNRAGANVLTF. DNA for the CDR3: TGTGCCAGCAACAGGGCTGGGGCCAACGTCCTGACTTTC.

CDR3 DNA: TGTGCCAGCGAACTAGCGGGAGCCTACAATGAGCAGTTCTTC. Protein: CASELAGAYNEQFF. This chain uses TRBV28 with TRBJ2-1, with 11 positions matching TRBD2. Germline trimming cut 8 bases from V and 2 bases from J; bases unmatched to any gene: 2. CDR3 size: 14 residues. CDR1 is MDHEN, CDR2 SYDVKM, per germline.

This clonotype was seen only a few times. With a much larger clone just one base away, this may be a read error. V is TRBV6-5 and J is TRBJ1-4; D gene uncertain. CDR1 is MNHEY, CDR2 SVGAGI, per germline. The CDR3 is made up of 13 amino acids. CDR3 sequence (DNA): TGTGCCAGCAGTCTGGGCAGTAATAAAAAACTGTTTTTT. This codes for CASSLGSNKKLFF.

The chain carries TRBV7-2 and TRBJ2-1, with no clear D. The assigned J gene may be wrong: the sequence end matches TRBJ2-5 better. Germline lookup yields CDR1 SGHTA and CDR2 FQGNSA. The CDR3 totals 13 residues. The CDR3 protein is CASSSTGPGTQYF. The CDR3 DNA is TGTGCCAGCAGCTCTACGGGCCCCGGGACCCAGTACTTC.

This clonotype appeared a few times. The chain carries TRBV7-9 and TRBJ2-3; TRBD2 agrees at 7 bases. Trimming took 3 bases from V and 3 from J; bases not matched to a gene: 6. Germline values: CDR1 SEHNR, CDR2 FQNEAQ (reference sequence). This CDR3 spans 15 amino acids. The CDR3 protein is CASSFLGGGTDTQYF. DNA for the CDR3: TGTGCCAGCAGCTTCCTCGGCGGGGGTACAGATACGCAGTATTTT.

Notes on this clonotype: Because it lacks the conserved phenylalanine or tryptophan at the end, this CDR3 is likely a read error. The chain joins TRBV4-3 to TRBJ2-1; no firm D call. V was trimmed by 0 bases and J by 10 bases, leaving 10 bases between them. CDR1 and CDR2 (germline): LGHNA, YSLEER. CDR3 length: 13 amino acids. The CDR3 coding sequence is TGCGCCAGCAGCCAAGATAGAACCCTAGAGCAGTTCTCC. Protein sequence: CASSQDRTLEQFS.